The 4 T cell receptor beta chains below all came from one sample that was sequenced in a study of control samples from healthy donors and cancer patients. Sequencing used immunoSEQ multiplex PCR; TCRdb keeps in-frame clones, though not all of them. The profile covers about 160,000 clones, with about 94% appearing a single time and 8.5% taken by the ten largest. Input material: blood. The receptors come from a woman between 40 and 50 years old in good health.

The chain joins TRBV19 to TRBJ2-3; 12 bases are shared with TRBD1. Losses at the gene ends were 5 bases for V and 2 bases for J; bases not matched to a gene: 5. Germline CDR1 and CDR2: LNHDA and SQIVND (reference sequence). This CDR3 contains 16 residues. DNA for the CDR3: TGTGCCAGTAGTCCCCGGGACAGGGGGCTCACAGATACGCAGTATTTT. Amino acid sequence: CASSPRDRGLTDTQYF.

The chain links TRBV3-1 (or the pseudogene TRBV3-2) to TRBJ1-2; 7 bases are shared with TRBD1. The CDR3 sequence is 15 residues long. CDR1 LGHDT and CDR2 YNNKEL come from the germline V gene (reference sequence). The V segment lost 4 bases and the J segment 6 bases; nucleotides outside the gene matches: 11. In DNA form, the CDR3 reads TGTGCCAGCAGCCGGCAGACCGGGACAGTGGATGGCTACACCTTC. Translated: CASSRQTGTVDGYTF.

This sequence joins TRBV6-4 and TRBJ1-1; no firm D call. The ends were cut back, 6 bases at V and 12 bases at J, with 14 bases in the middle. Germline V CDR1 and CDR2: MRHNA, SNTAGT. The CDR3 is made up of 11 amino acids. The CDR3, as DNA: TGTGCCAGCAGACTACAGAGAAGACCTTTCTTT. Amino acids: CASRLQRRPFF.

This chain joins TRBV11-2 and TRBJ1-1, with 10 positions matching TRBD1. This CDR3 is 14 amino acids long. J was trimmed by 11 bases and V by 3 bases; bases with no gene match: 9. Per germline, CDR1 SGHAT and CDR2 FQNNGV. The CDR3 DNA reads TGTGCCAGCAGCTTTTCCGACAGGGGGCCGGGGGCTTTCTTT. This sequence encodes CASSFSDRGPGAFF. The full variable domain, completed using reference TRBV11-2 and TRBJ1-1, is EAGVAQSPRYKIIEKRQSVAFWCNPISGHATLYWYQQILGQGPKLLIQFQNNGVVDDSQLPKDRFSAERLKGVDSTLKIQPAKLEDSAVYLCASSFSDRGPGAFFGQGTRLTVV.